This T cell receptor (beta chain) is drawn from a study of post-analysis software for immune sequencing data. cDNA libraries for TCR beta contained unique molecular identifiers. TCRdb re-called the PCR reads through MiXCR, storing one row per CDR3 protein. The table includes about 770,000 distinct CDR3 sequences, just over 45% detected once. Remarks on this clonotype: Its antigen remains unknown.

Study-level points and caveats: The study found significantly lower normalized Chao1 diversity in multiple sclerosis patients than in controls.

This receptor was taken from a girl aged 10-17 years with multiple sclerosis. Sequenced sample: blood.

CDR3 sequence reads: CASSLESRGYTF. The CDR3 DNA reads as TGCGCCAGCAGCTTGGAGTCTAGGGGCTACACCTTC. The V gene is TRBV5-1, the J gene TRBJ1-2; D gene ambiguous. V was cut by 0 bases and J by 8 bases, with 8 bases left in between. CDR1 is SGHRS and CDR2 is YFSETQ in the germline V gene. CDR3 size: 12 residues.